This TCR beta chain stems from a study of blood T cell repertoires in COVID-19. Study details: From the United States, Italy and Spain came samples of acute and convalescent COVID-19.

The ends were cut back, 4 bases at V and 5 bases at J, with 16 bases in the middle. Germline CDR1 SGHDT, CDR2 YYEEEE. The CDR3 has 14 residues. Original handling: Nucleated cell counts were estimated from reference gene primer amplification. Sequencing was performed with immunoSEQ multiplex PCR; in TCRdb, only in-frame clones are kept and a portion is missing. V and J calls and clone size are copied from that table; D and trimming were computed from the DNA. The profile covers 300,000 to 400,000 clones, with around 87% appearing a single time and 2% to 2.5% taken by the ten largest. The specimen was peripheral blood. The rearrangement uses TRBV5-6 and TRBJ2-7; maybe TRBD1 (6 bases). The sequence came from a woman aged 55-75 years with COVID-19, enrolled during active disease. The CDR3 sequence: CASSPPPGDNEQYF. The CDR3 bases are TGTGCCAGCAGCCCGCCCCCAGGGGATAACGAGCAGTACTTC.